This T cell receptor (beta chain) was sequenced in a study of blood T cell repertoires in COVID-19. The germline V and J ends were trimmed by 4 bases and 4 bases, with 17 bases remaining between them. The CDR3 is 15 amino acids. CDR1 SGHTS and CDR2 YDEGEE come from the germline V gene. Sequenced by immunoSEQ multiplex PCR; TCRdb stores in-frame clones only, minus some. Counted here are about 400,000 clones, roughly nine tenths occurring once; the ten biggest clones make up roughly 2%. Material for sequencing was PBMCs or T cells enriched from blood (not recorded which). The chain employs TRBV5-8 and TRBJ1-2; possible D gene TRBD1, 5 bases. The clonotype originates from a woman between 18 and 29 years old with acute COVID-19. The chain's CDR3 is CASSAGRTEFYGYTF. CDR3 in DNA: TGTGCCAGCAGCGCGGGACGGACGGAATTCTATGGCTACACCTTC.